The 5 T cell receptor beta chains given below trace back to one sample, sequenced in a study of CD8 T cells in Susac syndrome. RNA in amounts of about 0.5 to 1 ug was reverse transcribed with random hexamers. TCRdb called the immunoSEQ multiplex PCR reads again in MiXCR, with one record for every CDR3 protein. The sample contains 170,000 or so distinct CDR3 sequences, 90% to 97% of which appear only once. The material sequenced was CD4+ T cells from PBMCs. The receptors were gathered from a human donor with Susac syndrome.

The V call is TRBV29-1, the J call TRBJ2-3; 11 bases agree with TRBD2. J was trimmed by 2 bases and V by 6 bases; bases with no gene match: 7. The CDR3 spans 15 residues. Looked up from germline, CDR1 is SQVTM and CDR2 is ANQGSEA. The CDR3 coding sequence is TGCAGCGTACAGCCGGGACTAGCGGACACAGATACGCAGTATTTT. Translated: CSVQPGLADTDTQYF.

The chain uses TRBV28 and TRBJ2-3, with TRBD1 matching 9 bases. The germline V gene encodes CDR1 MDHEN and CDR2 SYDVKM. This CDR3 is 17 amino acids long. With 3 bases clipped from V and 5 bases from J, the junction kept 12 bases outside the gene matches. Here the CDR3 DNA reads TGTGCCAGCAGTTTGACCTCCCCGGGACAGGGAATAGATACGCAGTATTTT. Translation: CASSLTSPGQGIDTQYF. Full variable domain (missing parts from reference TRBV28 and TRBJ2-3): DVKVTQSSRYLVKRTGEKVFLECVQDMDHENMFWYRQDPGLGLRLIYFSYDVKMKEKGDIPEGYSVSREKKERFSLILESASTNQTSMYLCASSLTSPGQGIDTQYFGPGTRLTVL.

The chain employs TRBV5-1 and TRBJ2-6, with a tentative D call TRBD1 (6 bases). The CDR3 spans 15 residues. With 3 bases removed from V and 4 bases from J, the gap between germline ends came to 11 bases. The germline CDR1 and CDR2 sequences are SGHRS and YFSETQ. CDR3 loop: CASSSGAGGANVLTF. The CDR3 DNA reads TGCGCCAGCAGCTCAGGGGCTGGAGGGGCCAACGTCCTGACTTTC.

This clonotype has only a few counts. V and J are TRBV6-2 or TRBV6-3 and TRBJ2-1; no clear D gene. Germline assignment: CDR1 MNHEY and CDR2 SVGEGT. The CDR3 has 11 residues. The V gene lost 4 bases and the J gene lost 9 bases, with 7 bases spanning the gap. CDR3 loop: CASSSRSEQFF. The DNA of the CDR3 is TGTGCCAGCAGTTCTCGGTCTGAGCAGTTCTTC.

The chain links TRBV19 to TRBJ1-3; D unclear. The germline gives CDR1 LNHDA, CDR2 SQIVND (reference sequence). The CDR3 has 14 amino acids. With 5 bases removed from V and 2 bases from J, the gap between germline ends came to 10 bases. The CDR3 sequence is CASSRGGPGNTIYF. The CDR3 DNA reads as TGTGCCAGTAGTCGAGGAGGACCTGGAAACACCATATATTTT.